This TCR beta chain is drawn from a study of OX40 agonist ivuxolimab in advanced cancers. Describing the broader study: Ivuxolimab was an agonistic, fully human IgG2 monoclonal antibody directed against OX40 (CD134), a costimulatory receptor. Patients were allowed to have had prior anti-PD-1, anti-PD-L1 or anti-CTLA-4 therapy, and approximately 37% of the dose-escalation patients had been treated with checkpoint inhibitors. In the dose-escalation cohort, around four fifths of patients were male, and the mean age was around 60 years, with a range of roughly 20 to 80. Peripheral TCRbeta sequencing aimed to test whether ivuxolimab altered TCR sequence diversity and caused clonal T-cell expansion. Partial responses occurred in three dose-escalation patients, of whom one had hepatocellular carcinoma and two had cutaneous melanoma. The monotherapy dose-escalation portion (N of about 57 patients) of the phase I ivuxolimab trial is reported in the paper. Of the roughly 51 patients in dose escalation, 19 had hepatocellular carcinoma, some 15 had melanoma, 9 had renal cell carcinoma and 9 had head and neck cancer. Intravenous ivuxolimab was administered to patients every 2 weeks at six dose levels: 0.01, 0.1, 0.3, 1.5, 3 and 10 mg/kg. Broad study findings and their caveats: On average, CD8+ T cells showed more expanded clones than CD4+ T cells after ivuxolimab. Antigen specificity was not determined for the clonally expanded peripheral T cells. In the 0.1-3.0 mg/kg groups, partial responders were among the patients with the lowest normalized peripheral clonal expansion, particularly in CD8+ T cells. Low levels of normalized T-cell clonal expansion were also seen in some nonresponding patients. At doses from 0.1 to 3.0 mg/kg, clonal expansion was seen in both CD4+ and CD8+ blood T cells between baseline and week 6.

Patients with a history of autoimmune disease or receiving systemic immunosuppression were excluded from the trial. Peripheral blood for TCR sequencing was drawn from every dose cohort at baseline, at cycle 4 day 1 and at cycle 7 day 1. The samples were drawn from a first-in-human, open-label, multicenter phase I dose-escalation trial of ivuxolimab. The trial enrolled adults with locally advanced or metastatic head and neck squamous cell, hepatocellular, melanoma or renal cell carcinoma. Before TCR sequencing, CD4+ T cells and CD8+ T cells were sorted from peripheral blood as separate populations. From its cysteine to its phenylalanine, the CDR3 spans 15 amino acids. Kept here is only the CDR3 DNA, which spans 45 bases and is read in frame from base 1. Germline trimming: 0 bases from V, 4 bases from J; junction bases outside gene matches: 1. The germline V gene (reference sequence) provides CDR1 GTSNPN and CDR2 SVGIG.

To sequence the TCRbeta CDR3 region, genomic DNA was isolated from the sorted cells. The immunoSEQ Assay was used for sequencing of TCRbeta CDR3 regions. As stored in TCRdb, this immuneACCESS dataset retains in-frame rearrangements with V and J assigned. A fraction of the clones does not appear; measured against another copy, unresolved V genes explain less than half of the discrepancy, and the remainder lacks a known reason. Within this sample are tens of thousands of clones, with around 91% of them counted one time only. The ten largest make up 0.7% to 0.95% of the sample. Concerning this clone: There is no known antigen for this receptor. The sample holds no much larger clone one base away, and base qualities are not on file.

The material was CD4+ or CD8+ T cells sorted from blood, obtained in a trial of the OX40 agonist ivuxolimab. This clonotype was sampled from an adult with an advanced solid tumor such as melanoma, head and neck, liver or kidney cancer. In this chain, TRBV30 is recombined with TRBJ2-3, with 13 middle bases fitting TRBD2. The CDR3 loop reads CAWSVGLAGADTQYF. The DNA sequence follows: TGTGCCTGGAGTGTTGGACTAGCGGGAGCAGATACGCAGTATTTT.